The T cell receptor (beta chain) under discussion was sequenced for a study of regulatory T cells in long-lasting Graves disease. The TCR beta library used iRepertoire HTBI primers with Arm-PCR amplification of CDR3. TCRdb processed the multiplex PCR reads anew with MiXCR; each CDR3 protein has one entry. The table includes roughly 560,000 distinct CDR3 sequences, about 16% detected once. Trimming stripped 3 bases from V and 0 bases from J, with 7 bases between. The CDR3 runs to 14 residues. Many counts were recorded for this clonotype. As to time point: newly diagnosed GD, antithyroid drugs for less than 3 months. The TCR library was prepared using RNA isolated from PBMCs. These data were likewise used in another study, on T cells in Graves' hyperthyroidism and ophthalmopathy.

This TCR came from a woman aged 35 to 60 with Graves disease. The sample in question was peripheral blood mononuclear cells (PBMCs), obtained at new diagnosis, from a patient treated with antithyroid drugs. V is TRBV12-3 or TRBV12-4 and J is TRBJ2-3; D is unresolved. The CDR3 region has the DNA TGTGCCAGCAGTTTCGCATCTAGCACAGATACGCAGTATTTT. Its protein is CASSFASSTDTQYF.